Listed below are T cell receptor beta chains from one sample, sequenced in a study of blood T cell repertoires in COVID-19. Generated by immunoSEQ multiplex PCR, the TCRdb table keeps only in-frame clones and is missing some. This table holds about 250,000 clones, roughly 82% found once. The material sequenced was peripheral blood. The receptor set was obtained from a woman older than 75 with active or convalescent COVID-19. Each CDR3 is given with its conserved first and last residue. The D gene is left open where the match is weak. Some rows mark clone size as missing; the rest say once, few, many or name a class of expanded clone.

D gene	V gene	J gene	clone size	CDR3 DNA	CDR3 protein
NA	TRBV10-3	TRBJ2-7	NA	TGTGCCATCAGTGAGTCGTGGGGGGTCTCCTACGAGCAGTACTTC	CAISESWGVSYEQYF
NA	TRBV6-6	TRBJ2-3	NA	TGTGCCAGCAGTTATCCCGGGGACACAGATACGCAGTATTTT	CASSYPGDTDTQYF
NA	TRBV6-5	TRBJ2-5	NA	TGTGCCAGCAGCATCCGGGAACGCGAGACCCAGTACTTC	CASSIRERETQYF
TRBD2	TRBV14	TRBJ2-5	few	TGTGCCAGCAGCCAAGTTTCTACTAGCGGGCGGTACCAAGAGACCCAGTACTTC	CASSQVSTSGRYQETQYF
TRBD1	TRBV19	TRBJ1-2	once	TGTGCCAGTAGCCCGGGACAGGGCTATGGCTACACCTTC	CASSPGQGYGYTF
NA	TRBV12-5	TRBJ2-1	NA	TGTGCTAGTGGTTTGGCGGGATACAATGAGCAGTTCTTC	CASGLAGYNEQFF
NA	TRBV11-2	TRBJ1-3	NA	TGTGCCAGCAGCCACCGACAGAGATCCTCTGGAAACACCATATATTTT	CASSHRQRSSGNTIYF
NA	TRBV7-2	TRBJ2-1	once	TGTGCCAGCAGCTTAGTGGCAGAATCTGAGCAGTTCTTC	CASSLVAESEQFF
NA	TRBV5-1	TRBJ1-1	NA	TGCGCCAGCAGCGAAGGACAGAACACTGAAGCTTTCTTT	CASSEGQNTEAFF
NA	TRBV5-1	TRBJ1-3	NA	TGCGCCAGCGCCCCTGACACCAACTCTGGAAACACCATATATTTT	CASAPDTNSGNTIYF
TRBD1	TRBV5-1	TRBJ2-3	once	TGCGCCAGCAGCTTGACAGGGGGCGAAGATACGCAGTATTTT	CASSLTGGEDTQYF
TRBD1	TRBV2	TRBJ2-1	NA	TGTGCCAGCAAACGGGACAGGGGGCTGGATGAGCAGTTCTTC	CASKRDRGLDEQFF
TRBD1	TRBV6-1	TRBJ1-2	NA	TGTGCCAGCAGTGAGCCCGGACAGGGCATTAAGGATGGCTACACCTTC	CASSEPGQGIKDGYTF
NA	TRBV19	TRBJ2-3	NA	TGTGCCAGTAGTATATCTAACTCGGGGGATACGCAGTATTTT	CASSISNSGDTQYF
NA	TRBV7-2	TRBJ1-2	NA	TGTGCCAGCAGCTTGAACAGGGAAGGGGGCTACACCTTC	CASSLNREGGYTF
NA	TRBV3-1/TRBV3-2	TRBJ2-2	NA	TGTGCCAGCAGCCGAGGACAGACCACCGGGGAGCTGTTTTTT	CASSRGQTTGELFF
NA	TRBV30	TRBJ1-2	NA	TGTGCCTGGAGTGGGTTGAGGAACGGCGGCTACACCTTC	CAWSGLRNGGYTF
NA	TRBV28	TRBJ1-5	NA	TGTGCCAGCAGTTTATCCGGGTATAGCAATCAGCCCCAGCATTTT	CASSLSGYSNQPQHF
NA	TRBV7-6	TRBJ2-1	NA	TGTGCCAGCAGTCGACTCCCCGGGACTGACTACAATGAGCAGTTCTTC	CASSRLPGTDYNEQFF
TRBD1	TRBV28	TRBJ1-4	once	TGTGCCAGCAGTTTTGTGTCAGGGGGCAATGAAAAACTGTTTTTT	CASSFVSGGNEKLFF
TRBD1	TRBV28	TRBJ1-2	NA	TGTGCCAGCAGCGGGACAGGCGCTAACTATGGCTACACCTTC	CASSGTGANYGYTF
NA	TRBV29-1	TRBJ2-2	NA	TGCAGCGTTGACAGGGGAACGAACACCGGGGAGCTGTTTTTT	CSVDRGTNTGELFF
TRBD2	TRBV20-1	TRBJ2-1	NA	TGCAGTGCTAGTGGGGGGGGACTACCCCAGTTCTTC	CSASGGGLPQFF
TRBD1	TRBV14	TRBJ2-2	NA	TGTGCCAGCAGCCAAGATGTACAGGGGGCTTTCACCGGGGAGCTGTTTTTT	CASSQDVQGAFTGELFF
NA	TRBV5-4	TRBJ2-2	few	TGTGCCAGCAGCCGGGGGAAGGTTATTAACACCGGGGAGCTGTTTTTT	CASSRGKVINTGELFF
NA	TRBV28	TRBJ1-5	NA	TGTGCCAGCAGTTCTCGGCGGACACCTAATCAGCCCCAGCATTTT	CASSSRRTPNQPQHF
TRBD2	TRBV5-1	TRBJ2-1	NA	TGCGCCAGCAGCTTAACGGGGGGAAGTTGGGATGAGCAGTTCTTC	CASSLTGGSWDEQFF